This TCR beta chain came from a study of molecular identifiers for immune sequencing clone quantification. At least ten counts were recorded for this clonotype. Its specificity is not known. Findings and caveats of the study: Under 1% of molecules in naive cells, but over 98% of effector molecules, belonged to clones above 20 RNA copies.

This CDR3 has 16 amino acids. V gave up 3 bases and J gave up 0 bases; unmatched junction bases: 6. TCRdb fed the PCR reads into MiXCR, producing one record per CDR3 protein. Of fewer than 45,000 distinct CDR3 sequences in the sample, roughly 18% were seen once. This sequence joins TRBV12-3 or TRBV12-4 and TRBJ2-5; TRBD1 matches at 8 bases. The sequence was obtained from a human donor in good health. Some libraries in this study had Jurkat cell RNA spiked in. Sequencing input: naive CD8+ T cells from blood, with Jurkat cell RNA spiked in. Described subset: FACS-sorted CD8+CD4-CCR7+CD45RA+ naive T cells. CDR3: CASSLGQAIYQETQYF. The DNA for the CDR3 is TGTGCCAGCAGTTTGGGACAGGCAATTTACCAAGAGACCCAGTACTTC.